What follows describes a single T cell receptor beta chain. The entry originates in a study of blood T cell repertoires in COVID-19. Followed longitudinally, the Seattle patients had been enrolled during active infection. Original handling: Counts of nucleated cells, estimated from reference gene primer amplification, were obtained. Some clones are missing from TCRdb's copy, which holds only in-frame ones; the method was immunoSEQ multiplex PCR. The V and J calls and clone size come from that table; D and trimming were worked out from the DNA. The data contain 200,000 to 250,000 clones, around 80% of them seen just once; the ten biggest clones take up about 1.3%. There are 13 residues in the CDR3. The V gene end was trimmed by 1 base and the J gene end by 9 bases; junction bases not matched to a gene: 3. Germline CDR1 and CDR2: SGHTA and FQGNSA.

The source of this sequence is a woman aged 25-40 years with COVID-19, enrolled during active disease. Sequenced material: peripheral blood. The chain combines TRBV7-2 with TRBJ2-1, with 7 bases aligning to TRBD1. The CDR3 sequence: CASSLGRTGEQFF. In DNA form, the CDR3 reads TGTGCCAGCAGCTTAGGCCGGACAGGTGAGCAGTTCTTC.